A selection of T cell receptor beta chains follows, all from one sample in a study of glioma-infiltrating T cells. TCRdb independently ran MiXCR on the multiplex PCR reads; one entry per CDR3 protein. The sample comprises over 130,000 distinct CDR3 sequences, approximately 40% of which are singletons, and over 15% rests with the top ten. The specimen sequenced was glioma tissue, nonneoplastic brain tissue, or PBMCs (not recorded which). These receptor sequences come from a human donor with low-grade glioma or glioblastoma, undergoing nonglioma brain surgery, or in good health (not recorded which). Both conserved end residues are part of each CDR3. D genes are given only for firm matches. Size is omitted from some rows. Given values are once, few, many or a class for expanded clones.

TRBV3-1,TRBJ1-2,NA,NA,TGTGCCAGCAGCCGACAGGATGGCTACACCTTC,CASSRQDGYTF
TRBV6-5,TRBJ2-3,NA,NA,TGTGCCAGCAGTTACTTGGGGAAGGGCACAGATACGCAGTATTTT,CASSYLGKGTDTQYF
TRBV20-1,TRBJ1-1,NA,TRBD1,TGCAGTGCTAGATCCGGGACAGGGAGGACTGAAGCTTTCTTT,CSARSGTGRTEAFF
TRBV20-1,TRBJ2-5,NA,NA,TGCACCGGGGCCCAAGAGACCCAGTACTTC,CTGAQETQYF
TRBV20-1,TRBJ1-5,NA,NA,TGCAGTGCTAGAGAGGGGAGTATCGATCAGCCCCAGCATTTT,CSAREGSIDQPQHF
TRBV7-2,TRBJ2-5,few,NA,TGTGCCAGCAGCTTAGACCCGGGCAACCAAGAGACCCAGTACTTC,CASSLDPGNQETQYF
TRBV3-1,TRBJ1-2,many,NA,TGTGCCAGCAGCCAAGACGACGCGAGACCCTATGGCTACACCTTC,CASSQDDARPYGYTF
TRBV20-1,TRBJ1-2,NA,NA,TGCAGTGCTTCGACAGGCGGAAGCTATGGCTACACCTTC,CSASTGGSYGYTF
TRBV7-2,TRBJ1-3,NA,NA,TGTGCCAGCAGTTTACCGGGGGCAGCTGGAAACACCATATATTTT,CASSLPGAAGNTIYF
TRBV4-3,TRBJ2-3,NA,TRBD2,TGCGCCAGCAGCCATGATCTAGCGGGGGCCCGGGGAGATACGCAGTATTTT,CASSHDLAGARGDTQYF
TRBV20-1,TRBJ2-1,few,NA,TGCAGTGCTAAAGAATCGTCCTACAATGAGCAGTTCTTC,CSAKESSYNEQFF
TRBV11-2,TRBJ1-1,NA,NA,TGTGCCAGCAGCTTAGGAGACAGGACGAACACTGAAGCTTTCTTT,CASSLGDRTNTEAFF
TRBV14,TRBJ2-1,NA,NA,TGTGCCAGCAGCCAAATAAGCGGGCATAACGACAATGAGCAGTTCTTC,CASSQISGHNDNEQFF
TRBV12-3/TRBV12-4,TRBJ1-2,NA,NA,TGTGCCAGCAGCCTTGGCAACAAAGTTGGCTACACCTTC,CASSLGNKVGYTF
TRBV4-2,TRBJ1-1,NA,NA,TGTGCCAGCAGCCAAGGGTTCCAGGGTAACACTGAAGCTTTCTTT,CASSQGFQGNTEAFF
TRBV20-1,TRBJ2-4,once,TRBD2,TGCAGTGCCGCAGCGGGACTTAGCAAAAACATTCAGTACTTC,CSAAAGLSKNIQYF
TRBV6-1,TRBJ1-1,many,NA,TGTGCCAGCACCTTCAGACCGAACACTGAAGCTTTCTTT,CASTFRPNTEAFF
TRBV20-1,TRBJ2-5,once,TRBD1,TGCAGTGCTAGAACAGGGGACGTGACCCAGTACTTC,CSARTGDVTQYF
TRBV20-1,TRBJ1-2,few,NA,TGCAGTGCTAGACTAGGGACGGCTGGCTACACCTTC,CSARLGTAGYTF
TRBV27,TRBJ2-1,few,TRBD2,TGTGCCAGCAGTGTTAGACTAGCGGAGAACTCCTACAATGAGCAGTTCTTC,CASSVRLAENSYNEQFF
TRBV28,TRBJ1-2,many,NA,TGTGCCAGCAGTTTACGGGACAACCGTGGCTACACCTTC,CASSLRDNRGYTF
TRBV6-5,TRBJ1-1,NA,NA,TGTGCCAGCAGCTTAGGGGGGGCACAGACTGAAGCTTTCTTT,CASSLGGAQTEAFF
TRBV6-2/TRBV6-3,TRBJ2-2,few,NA,TGTGCCAGCAGTTACTTCAGGGCGAACACCGGGGAGCTGTTTTTT,CASSYFRANTGELFF
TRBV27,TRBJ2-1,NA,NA,TGTGCCAGCGGGACTCGCTTGCCCTACAATGAGCAGTTCTTC,CASGTRLPYNEQFF
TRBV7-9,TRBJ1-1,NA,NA,TGTGCCAGCAGCTTAGCGCACCCGAAGGACACTGAAGCTTTCTTT,CASSLAHPKDTEAFF
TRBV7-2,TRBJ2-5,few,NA,TGTGCCAGCAGCTTATCCTATAGCACACAAGAGACCCAGTACTTC,CASSLSYSTQETQYF
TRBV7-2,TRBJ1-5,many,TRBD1,TGTGCCAGCAGCTTGGGACAGGTTAGCAATCAGCCCCAGCATTTT,CASSLGQVSNQPQHF
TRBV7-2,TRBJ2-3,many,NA,TGTGCCAGCAGCTTAGCGGGGGGCACAGATACGCAGTATTTT,CASSLAGGTDTQYF
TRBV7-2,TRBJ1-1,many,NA,TGTGCCAGCAGCTCGGACATGAACACTGAAGCTTTCTTT,CASSSDMNTEAFF
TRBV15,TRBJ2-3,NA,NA,TGTGCCACCAGCAGCGGACCCCGGGTCGCAGATACGCAGTATTTT,CATSSGPRVADTQYF
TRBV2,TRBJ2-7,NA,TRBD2,TGTGCCAGCACTACCCCGGGGGGCGAGCAGTACTTC,CASTTPGGEQYF
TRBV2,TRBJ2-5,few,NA,TGTGCCAGCAGCAAGAGAGAGACCCAGTACTTC,CASSKRETQYF
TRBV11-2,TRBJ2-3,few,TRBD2,TGTGCCAGCAGCTTAGCCGGGCGACTAGCGGGTATCACAGATACGCAGTATTTT,CASSLAGRLAGITDTQYF
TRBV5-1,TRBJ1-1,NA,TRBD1,TGCGCCAGCAGCTTGACCGGGACAGGGGCGCAGGCCGCTGAAGCTTTCTTT,CASSLTGTGAQAAEAFF
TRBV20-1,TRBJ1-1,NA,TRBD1,TGCAGTGCTAGAGAAGGGTCTGGGGACAGGTGGGCTTTCTTT,CSAREGSGDRWAFF
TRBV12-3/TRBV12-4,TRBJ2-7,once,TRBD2,TGTGCCAGCAGCCACTCCCGGGGGGGATACGAGCAGTACTTC,CASSHSRGGYEQYF
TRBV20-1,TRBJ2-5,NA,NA,TGCAGTGCTAGTGAGCTACAGAGAGGGGCTCGGGACCAGTACTTC,CSASELQRGARDQYF
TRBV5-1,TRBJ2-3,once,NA,TGCGCCAGCAGCATTGACAGGAGCACAGATACGCAGTATTTT,CASSIDRSTDTQYF
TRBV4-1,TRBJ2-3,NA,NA,TGCGCCAGCAGCCAAGAGGGGGTGATAGATATGCAGTATTTT,CASSQEGVIDMQYF
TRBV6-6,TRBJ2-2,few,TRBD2,TGTGCCATCCTTCAAACTAGCGGAGGGGCCGGGGAGCTGTTTTTT,CAILQTSGGAGELFF
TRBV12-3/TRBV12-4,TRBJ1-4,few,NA,TGTGCCAGCACCACAGGAGTTGAAAAACTGTTTTTT,CASTTGVEKLFF
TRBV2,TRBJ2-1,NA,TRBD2,TGTGCCAGCGGGGAGGGGTGGAATGAGCAGTTCTTC,CASGEGWNEQFF
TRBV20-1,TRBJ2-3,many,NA,TGCAGTGCTAGTATAGAGAGCACAGATACGCAGTATTTT,CSASIESTDTQYF
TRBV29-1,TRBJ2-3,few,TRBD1,TGCAGCGTTTCTAAGACAGGGAAGCTAGATACGCAGTATTTT,CSVSKTGKLDTQYF
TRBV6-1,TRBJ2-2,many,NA,TGTGCCAGCACCTTAGCGGTCACCGGGGAGCTGTTTTTT,CASTLAVTGELFF